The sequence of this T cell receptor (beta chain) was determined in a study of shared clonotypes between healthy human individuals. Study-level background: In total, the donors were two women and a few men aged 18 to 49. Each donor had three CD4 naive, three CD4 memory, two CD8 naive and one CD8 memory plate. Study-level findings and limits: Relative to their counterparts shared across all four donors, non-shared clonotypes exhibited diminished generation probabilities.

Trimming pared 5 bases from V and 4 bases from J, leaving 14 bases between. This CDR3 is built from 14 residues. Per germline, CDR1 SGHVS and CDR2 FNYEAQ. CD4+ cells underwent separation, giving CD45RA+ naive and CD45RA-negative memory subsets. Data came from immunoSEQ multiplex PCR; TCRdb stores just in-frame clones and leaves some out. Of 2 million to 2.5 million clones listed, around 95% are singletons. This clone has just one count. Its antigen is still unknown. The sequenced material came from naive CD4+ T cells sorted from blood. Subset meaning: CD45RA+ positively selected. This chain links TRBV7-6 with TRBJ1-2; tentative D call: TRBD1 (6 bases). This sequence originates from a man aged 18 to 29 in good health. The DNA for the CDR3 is TGTGCCAGCAGCCCTGGACAGCCTGGCTATGGCTACACCTTC. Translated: CASSPGQPGYGYTF.